This T cell receptor (beta chain) was retrieved from a study of OX40 agonist ivuxolimab in advanced cancers. Study information: It was ivuxolimab, an agonistic anti-OX40 (CD134) antibody, that patients were treated with. Every 2 weeks, patients received ivuxolimab intravenously, dosed at 0.01 to 10 mg/kg. The dose-escalation cohort had hepatocellular carcinoma, melanoma, renal cell or head and neck cancer. General study findings and limits: Nonresponders, in some cases, also had low normalized T-cell clonal expansion.

As for this clone: What it recognizes is unknown.

CDR1 is SQVTM and CDR2 is ANQGSEA in the germline V gene. After removal of 4 bases from V and 5 bases from J, the junction contained 4 bases not matched to a gene. CDR3 size: 13 residues. Assay used: immunoSEQ multiplex PCR; TCRdb lists only in-frame clones, some missing. Here the sample spans 65,000 to 95,000 clones, about 86% being singletons. The rearrangement joins TRBV29-1 to TRBJ2-3; 9 bases are shared with TRBD2. Sequenced material: CD4+ or CD8+ T cells sorted from blood, taken in a trial of the OX40 agonist ivuxolimab. This TCR was recovered from an adult with an advanced solid tumor such as melanoma, head and neck, liver or kidney cancer. The CDR3 region is CSVVREGLDTQYF. CDR3 DNA: TGCAGCGTTGTGCGGGAGGGCCTAGATACGCAGTATTTT.